The T cell receptor (beta chain) described here comes from a study of T cells in tumors after PD-1 blockade. The overall study: No patient had prior checkpoint blockade, systemic immunosuppression, or radiotherapy within 4 weeks. Study-level findings and limits: Peripheral recruitment is suggested, as some novel exhausted tumor clones were in pre-treatment blood.

Assay: immunoSEQ multiplex PCR; the TCRdb copy retains only in-frame clones and omits some. The profile shows around 45,000 clones, 65% to 85% of them singletons. Template: tumor biopsy or peripheral blood genomic DNA, roughly 600-6,004 ng per sample. Worth noting for this clone: Its target is unknown.

CDR1 is MNHNS and CDR2 is SASEGT in the germline V gene. This CDR3 region has 14 residues. Trimming cost V 1 base and J 5 bases, with 11 bases left between them. The V gene is TRBV6-1, the J gene TRBJ2-5, with a weak D call TRBD1 (5 bases). Sequencing was performed on PBMCs, taken before anti-PD-1 therapy. The TCR sequence derives from a human donor with advanced basal cell or squamous cell carcinoma (not recorded which). The CDR3 is CASSEGQGWETQYF. The CDR3 coding sequence is TGTGCCAGCAGTGAAGGGCAGGGCTGGGAGACCCAGTACTTC.